This T cell receptor (beta chain) was identified during a study of technical replicates of blood from a few donors. CDR3 size: 15 residues. The V segment lost 3 bases and the J segment 6 bases; nucleotides outside the gene matches: 6. Per germline, CDR1 SNHLY and CDR2 FYNNEI. Sequencing was performed with immunoSEQ multiplex PCR; in TCRdb, only in-frame clones are kept and a portion is missing. The data hold more than 45,000 clones, with roughly 89% observed a single time. The chain is built from TRBV2 and TRBJ1-5; TRBD1 matches at 9 bases. The specimen was PBMCs. The source is a human donor in good health. Some clones in this sample may be carry-over from other donors' samples. CDR3 region: CASSDTGGFGQPQHF. The CDR3 nucleotides are TGTGCCAGCAGTGACACAGGGGGCTTTGGTCAGCCCCAGCATTTT.